The source of this T cell receptor (beta chain) is a study of blood T cell repertoires in COVID-19. Across the whole study: The samples span acute and convalescent COVID-19 from the United States, Italy and Spain. T cells, B-cell-depleted T cells, or PBMCs supplied cDNA or gDNA.

This CDR3 comprises 16 residues. Germline V gene lookup returns CDR1 MNHNS and CDR2 SASEGT. Trimming cost V 3 bases and J 6 bases; bases outside gene matches: 10. Enrolment of Seattle patients took place during active infection, and they were followed longitudinally. TCRdb keeps only in-frame clones here, not all; method: immunoSEQ multiplex PCR. The table shows 250,000 or so clones, with 90% occurring only once. The sequencing sample was made of peripheral blood. The chain employs TRBV6-1 and TRBJ1-5, with 8 bases fitting TRBD1. The sequence derives from a woman aged 60 to 75 with COVID-19, enrolled during active disease. The CDR3 bases are TGTGCCAGCAGTGATGGACCAGGGGGCGGGAGTCAGCCCCAGCATTTT. This encodes CASSDGPGGGSQPQHF.